This entry lists 32 T cell receptor beta chains sequenced from one sample in a study of cytomegalovirus exposure and HLA in healthy donors (dated by TCRdb to the late 2010s). Libraries came from the immunoSEQ multiplex PCR assay. For the multiplex PCR, a mixture combining 60 forward primers for TCR Vbeta segments and 13 reverse primers for TCR Jbeta segments was used. Entries here come from immuneACCESS through TCRdb and include only in-frame sequences with V and J called. Some clones fail to appear in such tables; in the studies checked, an unresolved V gene covers under half of the shortfall, and the cause of the remainder is unknown. For this sample there are 150,000 to 200,000 clones; around 80% appear just once. The ten largest make up 6.5% to 8.5% of the sample. Sample: PBMCs. These receptors all come from a woman aged 35 to 49 in good health and CMV-seropositive.

The V gene is TRBV6-5, the J gene TRBJ2-3; a weak D match, TRBD1 (5 bases). The CDR3 covers 14 residues. Germline CDR1 MNHEY, CDR2 SVGAGI. The V end lost 5 bases, the J end lost 2 bases, and 11 bases lay between the germline ends. In nucleotides, the CDR3 is TGTGCCAGCAGTCGCGACAGATTCACAGATACGCAGTATTTT. It specifies CASSRDRFTDTQYF.

The V gene is TRBV7-2, the J gene TRBJ2-5, with a possible D match to TRBD2 (6 bases). This CDR3 contains 14 residues. From germline, CDR1 is SGHTA and CDR2 FQGNSA. The germline V and J ends were trimmed by 3 bases and 2 bases, with 10 bases remaining between them. The CDR3 loop reads CASSFAGRQETQYF. In DNA, the CDR3 is TGTGCCAGCAGCTTTGCGGGGAGACAAGAGACCCAGTACTTC.

This clone was seen only once. The chain carries TRBV2 and TRBJ1-1; the D gene is possibly TRBD1 (5 bases). Trimming removed 8 bases from V and 0 bases from J, with 16 bases in between. The CDR3 extends over 15 amino acids. Germline loops: CDR1 SNHLY, CDR2 FYNNEI. Written as DNA, the CDR3 is TGTGCCAGCGGGATGACGGGACTCCTGAACACTGAAGCTTTCTTT. Its protein is CASGMTGLLNTEAFF.

V is TRBV6-5 and J is TRBJ1-4, with D unclear. V was clipped by 5 bases and J by 8 bases, with 9 bases between them. This CDR3 comprises 12 residues. The germline CDR1 and CDR2 sequences are MNHEY and SVGAGI. The CDR3 nucleotides read TGTGCCAGCAGTGAAAACTACGAAAAACTGTTTTTT. Its protein is CASSENYEKLFF.

The chain employs TRBV6-5 and TRBJ2-1; 7 bases are a match to TRBD2. Germline-derived CDR1 and CDR2 are MNHEY and SVGAGI. This CDR3 contains 15 residues. The trim removed 5 bases at V and 4 bases at J, leaving 8 bases unmatched. Here the CDR3 DNA reads TGTGCCAGCAGTACCCGCTGGGGGGGATACAATGAGCAGTTCTTC. Protein product: CASSTRWGGYNEQFF.

This clone came up a few times. The V call is TRBV5-1, the J call TRBJ1-2; D may be TRBD1 (6 bases). V shed 2 bases and J shed 3 bases, with 8 bases lying between them. Germline V CDR1 and CDR2: SGHRS, YFSETQ. This CDR3 is built from 13 residues. DNA of the CDR3: TGCGCCAGCAGCTTACAGGGAGACTATGGCTACACCTTC. Translation: CASSLQGDYGYTF.

J is TRBJ1-5 and V is TRBV2, with unresolved D. V was cut by 1 base and J by 6 bases, with 13 bases left in between. There are 15 residues in the CDR3. The germline V gene encodes CDR1 SNHLY and CDR2 FYNNEI. CDR3: CASSEGFGDRQPQHF. The DNA of the CDR3 is TGTGCCAGCAGTGAAGGTTTCGGGGATCGTCAGCCCCAGCATTTT.

The chain employs TRBV19 and TRBJ2-3; perhaps TRBD2 as D (5 bases). This CDR3 contains 11 residues. In germline, CDR1 is LNHDA, CDR2 SQIVND (reference sequence). With 7 bases removed from V and 11 bases from J, the gap between germline ends came to 13 bases. The CDR3 DNA is TGTGCCAGTATGGTTTTTGGGAGGCAGTATTTT. Protein sequence: CASMVFGRQYF.

This chain connects TRBV12-5 to TRBJ2-3; D is undetermined. The germline V and J ends were trimmed by 1 base and 5 bases, with 10 bases remaining between them. CDR1 LGHNT and CDR2 FRNRAP come from the germline V gene. The CDR3 sequence is 14 residues long. The CDR3 sequence: CASGLERVGDTQYF. The CDR3 DNA is TGTGCTAGTGGTTTGGAAAGAGTTGGAGATACGCAGTATTTT.

The V call is TRBV5-5, the J call TRBJ1-1; 7 bases fit TRBD1. The V gene's germline CDR1 is SGHKS and CDR2 YYEKEE (reference sequence). J gave up 4 bases and V 0 bases, and 0 bases lay outside the gene matches. This CDR3 is 13 amino acids long. The CDR3 nucleotides are TGTGCCAGCAGCTTGGACAGGGGCACTGAAGCTTTCTTT. Translation gives CASSLDRGTEAFF.

The CDR3 sequence is CASSLPGSYEQYF. As DNA, the CDR3 is TGTGCCAGCAGCTTACCCGGCTCCTACGAGCAGTACTTC. The chain carries TRBV7-9 and TRBJ2-7, with D hard to call. There are 13 residues in the CDR3. Looked up from germline, CDR1 is SEHNR and CDR2 is FQNEAQ (reference sequence). V shed 2 bases and J shed 0 bases, with 5 bases lying between them. The variable domain in full, with the rest retrieved from reference TRBV7-9 and TRBJ2-7, is DTGVSQNPRHKITKRGQNVTFRCDPISEHNRLYWYRQTLGQGPEFLTYFQNEAQLEKSRLLSDRFSAERPKGSFSTLEIQRTEQGDSAMYLCASSLPGSYEQYFGPGTRLTVT.

The V gene is TRBV28, the J gene TRBJ1-2, with a tentative D call TRBD1 (5 bases). The germline V gene has CDR1 MDHEN and CDR2 SYDVKM. The CDR3 extends over 12 amino acids. V gave up 6 bases and J gave up 4 bases, with 9 bases separating them. CDR3 loop: CASSLGGYGYTF. The CDR3, as DNA: TGTGCCAGCAGCCTGGGGGGCTATGGCTACACCTTC.

The V and J genes are TRBV5-8 and TRBJ1-6, with no clear D. The CDR3 is 12 amino acids. The germline V gene has CDR1 SGHTS and CDR2 YDEGEE. V dropped 2 bases and J dropped 7 bases, with 4 bases sitting between them. The CDR3 DNA is TGTGCCAGCAGCTTCCTCAATTCACCCCTCCACTTT. It codes for CASSFLNSPLHF.

The genes are TRBV5-8 and TRBJ1-1; D unclear. The germline V gene has CDR1 SGHTS and CDR2 YDEGEE. The ends were cut back, 2 bases at V and 1 base at J, with 9 bases in the middle. The length of the CDR3 is 14 residues. Here the CDR3 reads CASSFTDSNTEAFF. CDR3 nucleotide sequence: TGTGCCAGCAGCTTCACTGACTCGAACACTGAAGCTTTCTTT.

The V gene is TRBV9, the J gene TRBJ2-3; 7 bases are shared with TRBD2. V lost 3 bases, J lost 4 bases, and 5 bases stayed unmatched. CDR1 is SGDLS, CDR2 YYNGEE, per germline. CDR3 size: 14 residues. The CDR3 sequence is CASSARGSADTQYF. Written as DNA, the CDR3 is TGTGCCAGCAGCGCGCGGGGGTCGGCAGATACGCAGTATTTT. Full variable domain (missing parts from reference TRBV9 and TRBJ2-3): DSGVTQTPKHLITATGQRVTLRCSPRSGDLSVYWYQQSLDQGLQFLIQYYNGEERAKGNILERFSAQQFPDLHSELNLSSLELGDSALYFCASSARGSADTQYFGPGTRLTVL.

In DNA form, the CDR3 reads TGTGCCAGTAGTAAACTTGGACAGGGCCGTGGCTACACCTTC. This sequence encodes CASSKLGQGRGYTF. This chain links TRBV19 with TRBJ1-2, with TRBD1 matching over 8 bases. The V gene's germline CDR1 is LNHDA and CDR2 SQIVND (reference sequence). V gave up 4 bases and J gave up 7 bases; unmatched junction bases: 8. The CDR3 covers 14 residues.

The rearrangement uses TRBV9 and TRBJ2-7; TRBD2 matches 7 bases. Germline values: CDR1 SGDLS, CDR2 YYNGEE. J lost 0 bases, V lost 2 bases, and 5 bases had no gene match. CDR3 length: 15 residues. CDR3 DNA: TGTGCCAGCAGCGTGGGGACTACATCCTCCTACGAGCAGTACTTC. It is translated as CASSVGTTSSYEQYF.

This clone showed up just a few times. This sequence joins TRBV19 and TRBJ1-2; no definite D call. CDR1 LNHDA and CDR2 SQIVND come from the germline V gene (reference sequence). Trimming stripped 1 base from V and 1 base from J, with 10 bases between. This CDR3 region has 15 residues. Here the CDR3 DNA reads TGTGCCAGTAGTATAGCGACAATTGTTAACTATGGCTACACCTTC. Encoded protein: CASSIATIVNYGYTF.

The chain links TRBV5-1 to TRBJ2-1; 7 nucleotides align to TRBD1. Germline trimming cut 3 bases from V and 6 bases from J; bases unmatched to any gene: 12. The germline V gene encodes CDR1 SGHRS and CDR2 YFSETQ. CDR3 length equals 16 residues. The DNA of the CDR3 is TGCGCCAGCAGCTCCCTCACGACAGGGCTGGTCAATGAGCAGTTCTTC. This gives the protein CASSSLTTGLVNEQFF.

J is TRBJ1-6 and V is TRBV5-1; tentatively, D is TRBD1 (6 bases). This CDR3 has 14 residues. From germline, CDR1 is SGHRS and CDR2 YFSETQ. V was cut by 6 bases and J by 5 bases, with 12 bases left in between. The CDR3 DNA is TGCGCCAGCACCACGGGACATAATAATTCACCCCTCCACTTT. This codes for CASTTGHNNSPLHF.

The gene calls are TRBV5-1 and TRBJ1-4; 8 bases fit TRBD1. This CDR3 region has 14 residues. Germline V gene lookup returns CDR1 SGHRS and CDR2 YFSETQ. After removal of 5 bases from V and 4 bases from J, the junction contained 4 bases not matched to a gene. CDR3 sequence reads: CASRSGGVNEKLFF. CDR3 DNA: TGCGCCAGCAGATCAGGGGGCGTTAATGAAAAACTGTTTTTT.

The chain employs TRBV5-6 and TRBJ1-1; D not resolved. The V end lost 3 bases, the J end lost 2 bases, and 17 bases lay between the germline ends. The CDR3 totals 16 residues. Germline V CDR1 and CDR2: SGHDT, YYEEEE. The CDR3: CASSSLRGGINTEAFF. Written as DNA, the CDR3 is TGTGCCAGCAGCTCCCTCCGTGGAGGGATTAACACTGAAGCTTTCTTT.

This chain connects TRBV4-2 to TRBJ2-3, with 8 nucleotides matching TRBD1. V trimming: 2 bases; J trimming: 4 bases; junction bases outside the gene matches: 8. The CDR3 is 16 residues long. Germline V gene lookup returns CDR1 LGHNA and CDR2 YNFKEQ. Written as DNA, the CDR3 is TGTGCCAGCAGCCAAACAGGGGGAAGTGGCGCAGATACGCAGTATTTT. It translates to CASSQTGGSGADTQYF.

This chain links TRBV19 with TRBJ1-6, with D tentatively TRBD1 (6 bases). The germline CDR1 and CDR2 sequences are LNHDA and SQIVND (reference sequence). CDR3 size: 13 residues. The V end lost 6 bases, the J end lost 9 bases, and 12 bases lay between the germline ends. This CDR3 reads CASSRDTISPLHF. CDR3 nucleotides: TGTGCCAGTAGCAGGGACACAATTTCACCCCTCCACTTT.

The genes are TRBV25-1 and TRBJ2-7; D not resolved. Deletions cut 6 bases from V and 2 bases from J, with 14 bases between. In germline, CDR1 is MGHDK, CDR2 SYGVNS. This CDR3 is built from 14 residues. CDR3 coding DNA: TGTGCCAGCAGCGCTGAACGGGTACCCTACGAGCAGTACTTC. This encodes CASSAERVPYEQYF.

J is TRBJ1-2 and V is TRBV28, with TRBD1 identical over 9 bases. CDR1 MDHEN and CDR2 SYDVKM come from the germline V gene. The V segment lost 6 bases and the J segment 4 bases; nucleotides outside the gene matches: 0. This CDR3 comprises 12 residues. CDR3 in DNA: TGTGCCAGCAGGACAGGGGGCTATGGCTACACCTTC. Translating it yields CASRTGGYGYTF.

The chain has TRBV19 and TRBJ1-6, with D possibly being TRBD1 (5 bases). V was clipped by 7 bases and J by 6 bases, with 16 bases between them. CDR1 LNHDA and CDR2 SQIVND come from the germline V gene (reference sequence). The CDR3 loop spans 15 amino acids. This chain's CDR3 is CASTPIAGRNSPLHF. The CDR3 DNA follows: TGTGCCAGTACCCCTATAGCAGGGCGTAATTCACCCCTCCACTTT.

Turning to this clone: The same CDR3 can be traced to other DNA sequences in this sample. The chain couples TRBV5-1 to TRBJ2-7; 8 positions match TRBD2. Trimming removed 0 bases from V and 7 bases from J; junction bases left unmatched: 0. The CDR3 has 12 amino acids. Germline V lookup: CDR1 SGHRS, CDR2 YFSETQ. The CDR3 loop is CASSLAGGEQYF. The CDR3 bases are TGCGCCAGCAGCTTGGCGGGGGGGGAGCAGTACTTC. Full variable domain (remainder filled in from reference TRBV5-1 and TRBJ2-7): KAGVTQTPRYLIKTRGQQVTLSCSPISGHRSVSWYQQTPGQGLQFLFEYFSETQRNKGNFPGRFSGRQFSNSRSEMNVSTLELGDSALYLCASSLAGGEQYFGPGTRLTVT.

This chain connects TRBV11-2 to TRBJ2-7; 8 nucleotides match TRBD1. The CDR3 is 15 residues long. V shed 0 bases and J 3 bases; nucleotides not matched to a gene: 4. Germline V lookup: CDR1 SGHAT, CDR2 FQNNGV. In nucleotides, the CDR3 is TGTGCCAGCAGCTTAGATGGACAGGGAGGCTACGAGCAGTACTTC. The encoded protein is CASSLDGQGGYEQYF.

The rearrangement joins TRBV29-1 to TRBJ1-2, with D tentatively TRBD1 (5 bases). The CDR3 length is 14 residues. Germline CDR1 is SQVTM and CDR2 is ANQGSEA. V was trimmed by 4 bases and J by 2 bases, leaving 14 bases between them. The CDR3 here is CSVGGGNPNYGYTF. The CDR3 nucleotides read TGCAGCGTTGGGGGCGGGAACCCAAACTATGGCTACACCTTC.

This clone showed up just once. The J gene is TRBJ1-5, the V gene TRBV10-2, with TRBD1 as a possible D gene (6 bases). CDR3 length: 12 residues. Trimming removed 6 bases from V and 11 bases from J, with 14 bases in between. CDR1 is WSHSY, CDR2 SAAADI, per germline. The CDR3 sequence: CASSENTGTQHF. DNA of the CDR3: TGCGCCAGCAGCGAAAATACAGGGACCCAGCATTTT.

The rearrangement links TRBV30 to TRBJ2-3, with D maybe TRBD2 (7 bases). CDR3 length: 14 amino acids. Trimming cost V 2 bases and J 2 bases, with 11 bases left between them. Germline lookup yields CDR1 GTSNPN and CDR2 SVGIG (reference sequence). CDR3: CAWSRGAFTDTQYF. The CDR3 bases are TGTGCCTGGAGTCGGGGGGCCTTCACAGATACGCAGTATTTT.